This T cell receptor (beta chain) is from a study of T cell changes during pregnancy in multiple sclerosis. Some clones are missing from TCRdb's copy, which holds only in-frame ones; the method was immunoSEQ multiplex PCR. The sample has around 8,400 clones; 87% are singletons. Germline-derived CDR1 and CDR2 are MNHEY and SVGAGI. The germline V and J ends were trimmed by 6 bases and 2 bases, with 10 bases remaining between them. The CDR3 has 13 amino acids. The TCR was taken from a female donor in good health, enrolled as a control in a pregnancy study. The chain carries TRBV6-5 and TRBJ1-2, with D hard to call. The sample consisted of CD8+ T cells from peripheral blood mononuclear cells, taken in the first trimester of pregnancy. DNA for the CDR3: TGTGCCAGCAGCCTACAGAGCAACTATGGCTACACCTTC. Encoded protein: CASSLQSNYGYTF.